This T cell receptor (beta chain) was retrieved from a study of blood T cell repertoires in COVID-19. Study-level information: Acute and convalescent COVID-19 samples came from the United States, Italy and Spain. PBMCs, B-cell-depleted T cells, or T cells were the source of the cDNA or gDNA that made up the material.

V lost 3 bases and J lost 8, with 20 bases in between. Germline assignment: CDR1 LNHNV and CDR2 YYDKDF (reference sequence). This CDR3 has 16 amino acids. Source study methods: By means of reference gene primer amplification, nucleated cell counts were estimated. The protocol was immunoSEQ multiplex PCR, while the TCRdb copy is restricted to in-frame clones and leaves out a portion. V and J calls and clone size are those listed in that table; D and trimming were worked out from the DNA. This sample has about 190,000 clones, with about four fifths found just once. This sequence was found in a woman aged 70-85 years with active or convalescent COVID-19. The V call is TRBV15, the J call TRBJ2-1; tentative D call: TRBD2 (6 bases). Specimen: peripheral blood. DNA of the CDR3: TGTGCCACCAGCAGGGGGCGGGGCGTCAGCAATGATGAGCAGTTCTTC. This gives the protein CATSRGRGVSNDEQFF.